One and the same sample provided the 23 T cell receptor beta chains below, sequenced in a study of CD8+CD57+ T cells in acquired aplastic anemia. TCR beta VDJ and CDR3 profiles were obtained from a genomic DNA template. MiXCR, applied by TCRdb to the reads, yields one record per CDR3 protein. The sample has 150,000 to 200,000 distinct CDR3 sequences, 55% to 80% seen once; the top ten hold around 45%. Sequencing was done on a sample of sorted CD4+, CD8+, or CD8+CD57+ T cells (not recorded which) from PBMCs. These receptors all come from a human donor in good health.

This clonotype was detected ten times or more. The rearrangement joins TRBV10-3 to TRBJ1-3, with 7 bases that match TRBD1. From germline, CDR1 is ENHRY and CDR2 SYGVKD. The CDR3 length is 14 residues. V gave up 4 bases and J gave up 3 bases; unmatched junction bases: 3. CDR3 sequence (DNA): TGTGCCATCAGTGCAGGACAGGTTGGAAACACCATATATTTT. This gives the protein CAISAGQVGNTIYF.

This clonotype was picked up many times. The rearrangement uses TRBV4-2 and TRBJ2-1; the D gene is possibly TRBD2 (6 bases). Germline V gives CDR1 LGHNA, CDR2 YNFKEQ. Trimming took 1 base from V and 5 from J, leaving 9 bases between them. This CDR3 has 14 residues. CDR3 in amino acids: CASSQGTTNNEQFF. DNA for the CDR3: TGTGCCAGCAGCCAAGGGACTACCAACAATGAGCAGTTCTTC.

This rearrangement joins TRBV25-1 to TRBJ1-2; TRBD1 matches 7 bases. The V segment lost 1 base and the J segment 7 bases; nucleotides outside the gene matches: 9. The V gene's germline CDR1 is MGHDK and CDR2 SYGVNS. This CDR3 is 15 amino acids long. In DNA form, the CDR3 reads TGTGCCAGCAGTGAATTCGACAGGGTAATGACTGGCTACACCTTC. This gives the protein CASSEFDRVMTGYTF.

This clonotype appeared many times. This rearrangement joins TRBV5-6 to TRBJ2-4; D call uncertain. CDR3 size: 14 residues. V shed 7 bases and J shed 8 bases, with 19 bases lying between them. The V gene's germline CDR1 is SGHDT and CDR2 YYEEEE. As DNA, the CDR3 is TGTGCCAGCGGAACACAAGCTGGAGTGGACATTCAGTACTTC. It encodes CASGTQAGVDIQYF.

The rearrangement uses TRBV25-1 and TRBJ1-2; perhaps TRBD1 as D (5 bases). The length of the CDR3 is 14 residues. V lost 3 bases to trimming and J lost 4 bases, with 12 bases between them. CDR1 and CDR2 (germline): MGHDK, SYGVNS. CDR3 in DNA: TGTGCCAGCAGTGATTTAAGGGGTGGCTATGGCTACACCTTC. It is translated as CASSDLRGGYGYTF.

Details on this clonotype: This may arise from a read error, as a much more abundant clone is one base away. The genes are TRBV5-5 and TRBJ2-1; 8 bases are shared with TRBD2. CDR1 is SGHKS, CDR2 YYEKEE, per germline (reference sequence). This CDR3 contains 12 residues. CDR3: CAGREGPNEQFF. The CDR3 DNA follows: TGCGCCGGCCGGGAGGGCCCCAATGAGCAGTTCTTC.

The chain employs TRBV24-1 and TRBJ1-5; D is unclear. This CDR3 region has 15 residues. Germline lookup yields CDR1 KGHDR and CDR2 SFDVKD. V was trimmed by 0 bases and J by 2 bases, leaving 7 bases between them. DNA for the CDR3: TGTGCCACCAGTGATTTGAAGTCAGGCAATCAGCCCCAGCATTTT. This codes for CATSDLKSGNQPQHF.

The J gene is TRBJ2-1, the V gene TRBV19, with D unclear. CDR1 is LNHDA, CDR2 SQIVND, per germline (reference sequence). The CDR3 totals 13 residues. Trimming shortened V by 3 bases and J by 9 bases, and 12 bases separated the two germline ends. CDR3 DNA sequence: TGTGCCAGTAGTATTCTCCTTGAGCGTGAGCAGTTCTTC. It specifies CASSILLEREQFF.

With respect to this clonotype: Being one base from a much bigger clone, this may be a read error. This chain connects TRBV5-8 to TRBJ2-3; D remains unclear. The CDR3 spans 12 residues. Germline CDR1 and CDR2: SGHTS and YDEGEE. The CDR3, as DNA: TGTGCCAGCAGCTTTAGAACAGATCCGCAGTATTTT. This encodes CASSFRTDPQYF.

This clonotype has just a few counts. The rearrangement uses TRBV5-1 and TRBJ1-1, with D possibly TRBD1 on 5 matching bases. With 4 bases removed from V and 1 base from J, the gap between germline ends came to 11 bases. From germline, CDR1 is SGHRS and CDR2 YFSETQ. There are 14 residues in the CDR3. This CDR3 is CASSQPDRNTEAFF. The CDR3 nucleotides read TGCGCCAGCAGCCAACCTGACAGGAACACTGAAGCTTTCTTT.

This clonotype was found a few times. CDR3 amino acids: CASSSMGGVYGYTF. CDR3 DNA sequence: TGTGCCAGCAGCTCCATGGGCGGGGTATATGGCTACACCTTC. The chain has TRBV7-9 and TRBJ1-2; unclear D gene. The CDR3 is made up of 14 amino acids. Trimming took off 4 bases at V and 5 bases at J, with 14 bases between the two ends. The germline V gene encodes CDR1 SEHNR and CDR2 FQNEAQ (reference sequence).

The CDR3 DNA follows: TGTGCCACCAGCAGAGATCCAGATTACGAGCAGTACTTC. This gives the protein CATSRDPDYEQYF. This sequence joins TRBV15 and TRBJ2-7; D ambiguous. This CDR3 region has 13 residues. Trimming took off 0 bases at V and 4 bases at J, with 7 bases between the two ends. Germline values: CDR1 LNHNV, CDR2 YYDKDF (reference sequence).

The gene calls are TRBV7-9 and TRBJ1-2; no firm D call. This CDR3 has 15 residues. Trimming took 0 bases from V and 6 from J, leaving 14 bases between them. Germline loops: CDR1 SEHNR, CDR2 FQNEAQ (reference sequence). The CDR3 DNA sequence: TGTGCCAGCAGCTTAGCCGGTTTGGGGAGCCATGGCTACACCTTC. Protein: CASSLAGLGSHGYTF.

This clonotype showed up just once. V gene TRBV7-6 combines with J gene TRBJ1-1; perhaps TRBD1 as D (5 bases). Germline assignment: CDR1 SGHVS and CDR2 FNYEAQ. CDR3 length: 14 residues. V was trimmed by 1 base and J by 3 bases, leaving 9 bases between them. CDR3 amino acids: CASSLVTGDTEAFF. The CDR3 DNA sequence: TGTGCCAGCAGCTTAGTTACGGGGGACACTGAAGCTTTCTTT.

The CDR3: CASSLEPMGSPLHF. In DNA, the CDR3 is TGTGCCAGCAGCTTAGAGCCCATGGGTTCACCCCTCCACTTT. The chain uses TRBV7-2 and TRBJ1-6; D not certain. Looked up from germline, CDR1 is SGHTA and CDR2 is FQGNSA. The CDR3 sequence is 14 residues long. V was trimmed by 1 base and J by 9 bases, leaving 10 bases between them.

Comment on this clonotype: The DNA is omitted, as the CDR3 cannot be located on it reliably, and the CDR3 follows TCRdb's listing. V usage is TRBV15 and J usage is TRBJ2-1; the table's D call TRBD2 went unverified against the DNA. The length of the CDR3 is 16 amino acids, counting both ends. In germline, CDR1 is LNHNV, CDR2 YYDKDF (reference sequence). The CDR3: CAICSATGTSASEQFF.

The chain uses TRBV2 and TRBJ1-2; D not resolved. Germline V gene lookup returns CDR1 SNHLY and CDR2 FYNNEI. V shed 3 bases and J shed 4 bases, with 9 bases lying between them. The CDR3 length is 13 residues. CDR3 loop: CASSDRGRYGYTF. Here the CDR3 DNA reads TGTGCCAGCAGTGATCGAGGGCGCTATGGCTACACCTTC.

This chain uses TRBV7-6 with TRBJ2-7, with a weak D call TRBD1 (5 bases). CDR3 length: 15 residues. Germline V lookup: CDR1 SGHVS, CDR2 FNYEAQ. The V end was cut by 1 base, the J end by 0 bases, with 10 bases between. CDR3 loop: CASSLGQGLSYEQYF. The DNA of the CDR3 is TGTGCCAGCAGCTTAGGGCAGGGCCTCTCCTACGAGCAGTACTTC.

The chain combines TRBV12-3 or TRBV12-4 with TRBJ2-2; D unresolved. CDR3 length equals 11 residues. V lost 7 bases and J 5 bases, leaving 5 bases between the germline ends. The CDR3 sequence is CASTETGELFF. For the CDR3, the DNA is TGTGCCAGCACCGAGACCGGGGAGCTGTTTTTT.

The CDR3 here is CASSLASQGVVGYTF. In DNA, the CDR3 is TGTGCCAGCAGCTTAGCGTCACAGGGAGTAGTTGGCTACACCTTC. The V and J genes are TRBV7-3 and TRBJ1-2, with D maybe TRBD1 (6 bases). This CDR3 contains 15 residues. The V gene lost 2 bases and the J gene lost 7 bases, with 17 bases spanning the gap. Germline-derived CDR1 and CDR2 are SGHTA and FQGTGA.

V and J are TRBV7-9 and TRBJ2-1; D gene uncertain. Germline V gene sequence: CDR1 SEHNR, CDR2 FQNEAQ (reference sequence). The CDR3 loop spans 11 amino acids. V was trimmed by 5 bases and J by 14 bases, leaving 13 bases between them. The CDR3 sequence: CASSISFIEFF. CDR3 bases: TGTGCCAGCAGCATTAGCTTTATAGAGTTCTTC. The full variable domain, with the rest looked up from reference TRBV7-9 and TRBJ2-1, is DTGVSQNPRHKITKRGQNVTFRCDPISEHNRLYWYRQTLGQGPEFLTYFQNEAQLEKSRLLSDRFSAERPKGSFSTLEIQRTEQGDSAMYLCASSISFIEFFGPGTRLTVL.

The chain joins TRBV20-1 to TRBJ2-5, with 8 bases lining up with TRBD1. The CDR3 is 13 residues long. Germline-derived CDR1 and CDR2 are DFQATT and SNEGSKA (reference sequence). J gave up 1 base and V 6 bases, and 4 bases lay outside the gene matches. The CDR3 DNA reads TGCAGTGCCGTTGGGACAGGCCAAGAGACCCAGTACTTC. It codes for CSAVGTGQETQYF.

About this clonotype itself: The germline gene is not matched at one end of the junction; a read error may be the cause. The chain links TRBV29-1 to TRBJ2-1; possible D gene TRBD2, 5 bases. The CDR3 contains 12 residues. The germline V gene has CDR1 SQVTM and CDR2 ANQGSEA. The CDR3 region has the DNA TGCAGCGCGGAGGTGTCCTGCAATGAACAGTTCTTC. It specifies CSAEVSCNEQFF.